Sequencing of this T cell receptor beta chain was carried out in a study of radiation and T cells in renal cell carcinoma. Noted time point: baseline pretreatment blood. The treatment was: 15 Gy SBRT to primary tumor, nephrectomy 4 weeks later. Clear cell pathology was present in this patient's renal cell carcinoma. Measured with immunoSEQ multiplex PCR; TCRdb has only the in-frame clones, and not every one. The sample consists of around 140,000 clones, about 88% of them appearing once. Study-level results: Without pretreatment biopsies, baseline tumor clonotype presence was undetermined.

Details on this clone: Its target is unknown.

CDR1 is MNHNS, CDR2 SASEGT, per germline. Trimming cost V 8 bases and J 3 bases; bases outside gene matches: 7. This CDR3 spans 15 amino acids. The TCR comes from an older woman with renal cell carcinoma. The material sequenced was blood, taken from a patient whose treatment included radiotherapy and nephrectomy. This chain links TRBV6-1 with TRBJ2-2; TRBD2 aligns across 9 bases. The CDR3 region has the DNA TGTGCCAGCTCCTGGACTAGCGCGGACACCGGGGAGCTGTTTTTT. Residues: CASSWTSADTGELFF.